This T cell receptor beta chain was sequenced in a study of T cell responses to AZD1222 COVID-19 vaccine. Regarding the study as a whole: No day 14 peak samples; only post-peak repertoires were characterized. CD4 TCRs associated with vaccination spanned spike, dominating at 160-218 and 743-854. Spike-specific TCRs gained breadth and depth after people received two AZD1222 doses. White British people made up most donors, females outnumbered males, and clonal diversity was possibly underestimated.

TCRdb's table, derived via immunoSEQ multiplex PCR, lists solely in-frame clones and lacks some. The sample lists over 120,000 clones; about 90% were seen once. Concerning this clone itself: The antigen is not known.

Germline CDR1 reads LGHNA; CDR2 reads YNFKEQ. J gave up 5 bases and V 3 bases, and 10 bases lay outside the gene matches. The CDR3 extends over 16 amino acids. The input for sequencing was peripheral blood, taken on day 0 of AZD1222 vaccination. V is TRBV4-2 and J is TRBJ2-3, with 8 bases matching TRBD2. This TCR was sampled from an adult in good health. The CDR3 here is CASSQKGSGGIDTQYF. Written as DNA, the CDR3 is TGTGCCAGCAGCCAGAAGGGGTCGGGGGGGATAGATACGCAGTATTTT.